What follows are 10 T cell receptor beta chains derived from one specimen sequenced in a study of blood T cell repertoires in COVID-19 (dated by TCRdb to the early 2020s). The receptor library was made with the immunoSEQ multiplex PCR assay. Not all clones reach the TCRdb copy of this immuneACCESS table, which keeps in-frame sequences only. Checked studies attribute under half of the gap to unresolved V genes and leave the rest unexplained. This sample gives about 110,000 clones in total; around nine tenths of them show up just once. The ten biggest clones cover 4.5% to 5% of the sample. The sample taken for sequencing was peripheral blood. All receptors come from a human donor in a cohort sampled during active COVID-19.

This chain connects TRBV9 to TRBJ1-5; D is possibly TRBD1 (5 bases). Trimming pared 3 bases from V and 4 bases from J, leaving 11 bases between. Per the germline V gene, CDR1 is SGDLS and CDR2 is YYNGEE. The CDR3 covers 14 residues. CDR3 protein: CASSEGQRNQPQHF. The DNA for the CDR3 is TGTGCCAGCAGCGAAGGACAAAGAAATCAGCCCCAGCATTTT.

A note on this clone: Relative to the germline gene, one junction end is altered; a read error may explain this. This rearrangement joins TRBV7-7 to TRBJ2-3; D perhaps matches TRBD2 (6 bases). The CDR3 has 13 residues. From germline, CDR1 is SSHAT and CDR2 FNYEAQ (reference sequence). CDR3 sequence: CASSLDGGDTQYF. The CDR3 DNA is TGTGCTAGCAGCTTAGACGGGGGAGATACGCAGTATTTT.

This clone appeared a single time. The CDR3 nucleotides are TGTGCCAGCAGCGTTCCCCGACTAGCTGGTGAGCAGTTCTTC. Its protein product is CASSVPRLAGEQFF. The chain carries TRBV9 and TRBJ2-1; 7 bases are a match to TRBD2. Per germline, CDR1 SGDLS and CDR2 YYNGEE. The CDR3 consists of 14 residues. Unmatched junction bases numbered 8, after V lost 2 bases and J lost 9 bases. The whole variable domain, remainder taken from reference TRBV9 and TRBJ2-1, is DSGVTQTPKHLITATGQRVTLRCSPRSGDLSVYWYQQSLDQGLQFLIQYYNGEERAKGNILERFSAQQFPDLHSELNLSSLELGDSALYFCASSVPRLAGEQFFGPGTRLTVL.

V is TRBV5-1 and J is TRBJ2-1; weak D call: TRBD2 (5 bases). The CDR3 totals 15 residues. The V and J ends lost 0 bases and 6 bases respectively, with 13 bases between them. Germline values: CDR1 SGHRS, CDR2 YFSETQ. The CDR3 DNA reads as TGCGCCAGCAGCTTGGACGGGGATCGGGGCAATGAGCAGTTCTTC. The encoded protein is CASSLDGDRGNEQFF.

The rearrangement links TRBV4-3 to TRBJ2-1; perhaps TRBD2 as D (7 bases). Germline V CDR1 and CDR2: LGHNA, YSLEER. V was shortened by 0 bases and J by 0 bases, with 12 bases between the two germline ends. The CDR3 runs 17 residues. The chain's CDR3 is CASSQEARGASYNEQFF. The CDR3 DNA reads as TGCGCCAGCAGCCAAGAAGCACGGGGGGCCTCCTACAATGAGCAGTTCTTC.

J is TRBJ1-1 and V is TRBV6-2 or TRBV6-3, with 9 bases that match TRBD1. V shed 5 bases, J shed 2 bases, and the junction held 12 bases outside the gene matches. This CDR3 has 17 residues. Germline CDR1 MNHEY, CDR2 SVGEGT. CDR3 DNA: TGTGCCAGCAGTACTACCGGGACAGGGAGAGGAAACACTGAAGCTTTCTTT. Translated, it gives CASSTTGTGRGNTEAFF.

The J gene is TRBJ2-5, the V gene TRBV10-3, with 8 bases lining up with TRBD1. This CDR3 is built from 13 residues. The V and J ends lost 10 bases and 5 bases, in that order; junction bases with no gene match: 9. Germline lookup yields CDR1 ENHRY and CDR2 SYGVKD. CDR3 in amino acids: CATDRGGAETQYF. In DNA, the CDR3 is TGTGCCACAGACAGGGGAGGCGCGGAGACCCAGTACTTC.

This clone was counted ten times or more. This rearrangement joins TRBV10-2 to TRBJ1-2; a possible D gene is TRBD1 (5 bases). The CDR3 has 13 residues. Looked up from germline, CDR1 is WSHSY and CDR2 is SAAADI. Trimming shortened V by 6 bases and J by 6 bases, and 14 bases separated the two germline ends. CDR3 sequence reads: CASSEDPGDGYTF. In DNA form, the CDR3 reads TGCGCCAGCAGCGAGGACCCGGGGGATGGCTACACCTTC.

In DNA form, the CDR3 reads TGCGCCAGCAGGGGAGCGGGGGCCGGAGGGACCGGGGAGCTGTTTTTT. Translating it yields CASRGAGAGGTGELFF. This chain connects TRBV10-1 to TRBJ2-2; 8 nucleotides match TRBD2. CDR3 length equals 16 residues. V was pared by 6 bases and J by 5 bases, with 11 bases of the junction left unmatched. In germline, CDR1 is WNHNN, CDR2 SYGVQD (reference sequence).

The gene calls are TRBV7-9 and TRBJ2-1; 11 bases are shared with TRBD1. The CDR3 spans 16 residues. Per germline, CDR1 SEHNR and CDR2 FQNEAQ (reference sequence). Trimming removed 0 bases from V and 6 bases from J; junction bases left unmatched: 4. Here the CDR3 reads CASSLAGGQGVNEQFF. The CDR3 DNA follows: TGTGCCAGCAGCTTAGCGGGGGGACAGGGGGTCAATGAGCAGTTCTTC.